These 18 T cell receptor beta chains were all obtained from the same sample, sequenced in a study of blood T cells in healthy people across ages. Alongside a J-beta primer mix, a sample-barcoded 5' primer served in a second PCR lasting roughly 7 to 12 cycles. A single record per CDR3 protein comes from TCRdb applying MiXCR to the 5' RACE reads. The table has some 1,800,000 distinct CDR3 sequences, approximately 40% seen once; the top ten hold around 23%. Source material: blood. The receptor set was obtained from a human donor in good health.

The CDR3 region is CATSATGERGEQYF. The CDR3 nucleotides are TGTGCCACCAGTGCCACGGGAGAACGGGGCGAGCAGTACTTC. The chain links TRBV24-1 to TRBJ2-4; a possible D gene is TRBD2 (6 bases). The DNA end is a closer match to TRBJ2-7, so the J assignment may be wrong. The germline CDR1 and CDR2 sequences are KGHDR and SFDVKD. The CDR3 consists of 14 residues.

V is TRBV18 and J is TRBJ2-1; unclear D gene. The V end was cut by 2 bases, the J end by 13 bases, with 15 bases between. The CDR3 extends over 13 amino acids. Per the germline V gene, CDR1 is KGHSH and CDR2 is LQKENI. Here the CDR3 reads CASSPFFQETQFF. CDR3 bases: TGTGCCAGCTCACCATTTTTCCAAGAGACCCAGTTCTTC.

This chain joins TRBV15 and TRBJ2-3, with no clear D. V lost 0 bases and J 6 bases, leaving 7 bases between the germline ends. Germline CDR1 LNHNV, CDR2 YYDKDF (reference sequence). The CDR3 is 13 residues long. Here the CDR3 DNA reads TGTGCCACCAGCAGAGATTGGGCCGATACGCAGTATTTT. It codes for CATSRDWADTQYF.

This clonotype came up many times. V and J are TRBV29-1 and TRBJ1-1; the D gene is possibly TRBD1 (5 bases). V gave up 7 bases and J gave up 8 bases, with 17 bases separating them. Germline V gives CDR1 SQVTM, CDR2 ANQGSEA. The CDR3 has 12 residues. In DNA, the CDR3 is TGCAGCGCCTCCGGGGCATACCCAGAAGCTTTCTTT. It codes for CSASGAYPEAFF. Filled out from reference TRBV29-1 and TRBJ1-1, the complete variable domain reads SAVISQKPSRDICQRGTSLTIQCQVDSQVTMMFWYRQQPGQSLTLIATANQGSEATYESGFVIDKFPISRPNLTFSTLTVSNMSPEDSSIYLCSASGAYPEAFFGQGTRLTVV.

This clonotype was counted only a few times. The chain links TRBV10-3 to TRBJ1-4; 10 nucleotides agree with TRBD1. In germline, CDR1 is ENHRY, CDR2 SYGVKD. The length of the CDR3 is 15 residues. V shed 2 bases, J shed 6 bases, and the junction held 3 bases outside the gene matches. CDR3 residues: CAISEPGQGYEKLFF. CDR3 DNA sequence: TGTGCCATCAGTGAGCCGGGACAGGGGTATGAAAAACTGTTTTTT.

The genes are TRBV6-5 and TRBJ1-4, with a possible D match to TRBD1 (5 bases). Germline V gene sequence: CDR1 MNHEY, CDR2 SVGAGI. This CDR3 is 15 amino acids long. V was shortened by 0 bases and J by 8 bases, with 13 bases between the two germline ends. CDR3 sequence (DNA): TGTGCCAGCAGTTACTCTCTGGGGCCTGGCGAAAAACTGTTTTTT. This encodes CASSYSLGPGEKLFF.

The genes are TRBV2 and TRBJ2-3; D ambiguous. This CDR3 spans 14 amino acids. V was clipped by 2 bases and J by 2 bases, with 8 bases between them. Germline CDR1 reads SNHLY; CDR2 reads FYNNEI. Here the CDR3 DNA reads TGTGCCAGCAGTGAATATGAGGTCACAGATACGCAGTATTTT. Translated, it gives CASSEYEVTDTQYF.

This clonotype occurred many times. V usage is TRBV7-2 and J usage is TRBJ1-1; tentative D call: TRBD1 (5 bases). From germline, CDR1 is SGHTA and CDR2 FQGNSA. The CDR3 spans 13 residues. The ends were cut back, 5 bases at V and 4 bases at J, with 11 bases in the middle. The chain's CDR3 is CASSPGPSTEAFF. The CDR3 DNA follows: TGTGCCAGCAGCCCGGGACCCTCCACTGAAGCTTTCTTT.

On this clonotype: The conserved final phenylalanine or tryptophan is absent from the CDR3, which likely points to a read error. The genes are TRBV20-1 and TRBJ2-5; maybe TRBD1 (6 bases). The length of the CDR3 is 12 residues. The germline V gene has CDR1 DFQATT and CDR2 SNEGSKA (reference sequence). V shed 7 bases and J shed 5 bases, with 14 bases lying between them. CDR3 nucleotide sequence: TGCAGTGTTAACGGGCAGGGGGAGACCCAGTACTGC. Amino acid sequence: CSVNGQGETQYC.

The CDR3 loop is CASSQVHYNEQFF. The DNA of the CDR3 is TGCGCCAGCAGCCAAGTGCACTACAATGAGCAGTTCTTC. The V gene is TRBV4-3, the J gene TRBJ2-1; D gene ambiguous. CDR1 and CDR2 (germline): LGHNA, YSLEER. The germline V and J ends were trimmed by 1 base and 3 bases, with 4 bases remaining between them. The CDR3 consists of 13 residues.

V and J are TRBV12-3 or TRBV12-4 and TRBJ1-1; D gene ambiguous. This CDR3 has 11 residues. Trimming removed 5 bases at V and 11 bases at J, with 12 bases between. In DNA, the CDR3 is TGTGCCAGCAGTAGTACAATAAGGGCTTTCTTT. It encodes CASSSTIRAFF.

This clonotype has only a few counts. The CDR3 nucleotides read TGTGCCAAATCGAGGGAGCAGTTCTTC. Translated: CAKSREQFF. The rearrangement joins TRBV6-5 to TRBJ2-1, with no clear D. Trimming pared 10 bases from V and 10 bases from J, leaving 8 bases between. The CDR3 extends over 9 amino acids. Germline loops: CDR1 MNHEY, CDR2 SVGAGI.

CDR3 bases: TGCAGTGCTCGCAGGGGATATGCAGGAAACACCATATATTTT. Its protein product is CSARRGYAGNTIYF. The chain recombines TRBV20-1 with TRBJ1-3; a possible D gene is TRBD1 (6 bases). The CDR3 extends over 14 amino acids. The V and J ends lost 5 bases and 4 bases respectively, with 15 bases between them. CDR1 and CDR2 (germline): DFQATT, SNEGSKA (reference sequence).

Note on this clonotype: Mismatch with germline at one junction end may stem from a read error. The chain uses TRBV12-3 or TRBV12-4 and TRBJ1-1; D is unclear. The length of the CDR3 is 14 residues. As DNA, the CDR3 is TGTGCCGGCAGTGGAGGAATAATGGGCACTGAAGCTTTCTTT. Its protein is CAGSGGIMGTEAFF.

The table lists this clonotype with a few counts. This chain links TRBV4-3 with TRBJ1-1; TRBD1 is a possible D gene (5 bases). Germline CDR1 is LGHNA and CDR2 is YSLEER. CDR3 length: 13 amino acids. Trimming took off 0 bases at V and 8 bases at J, with 10 bases between the two ends. The CDR3 sequence: CASSQEGTQEAFF. DNA for the CDR3: TGCGCCAGCAGCCAAGAAGGGACTCAAGAAGCTTTCTTT.

Concerning this clonotype: One junction end disagrees with the germline gene, perhaps due to a read error. V and J are TRBV5-1 and TRBJ2-1, with 13 bases matching TRBD2. CDR3 length: 18 amino acids. Germline V gene data show CDR1 as SGHRS and CDR2 as YFSETQ. The CDR3 coding sequence is TGCGCCGGCAGCACCCTACTAGCGGGGGGGCTCTCCTACAATGAGCAGTTCTTC. Translation: CAGSTLLAGGLSYNEQFF. The complete variable domain, with remaining parts taken from reference TRBV5-1 and TRBJ2-1, reads KAGVTQTPRYLIKTRGQQVTLSCSPISGHRSVSWYQQTPGQGLQFLFEYFSETQRNKGNFPGRFSGRQFSNSRSEMNVSTLELGDSALYLCAGSTLLAGGLSYNEQFFGPGTRLTVL.

This clonotype was detected ten times or more. CDR3 residues: CASSGRTEAPSSYNEQFF. In DNA, the CDR3 is TGCGCCAGCAGTGGGCGGACAGAAGCACCAAGCTCCTACAATGAGCAGTTCTTC. The chain is built from TRBV10-2 and TRBJ2-1; TRBD1 is a possible D gene (6 bases). CDR3 length equals 18 residues. Trimming removed 4 bases from V and 0 bases from J, with 19 bases in between. The germline CDR1 and CDR2 sequences are WSHSY and SAAADI.

This clonotype appeared once. V and J are TRBV15 and TRBJ2-3; D remains unclear. Looked up from germline, CDR1 is LNHNV and CDR2 is YYDKDF (reference sequence). This CDR3 has 15 amino acids. Trimming removed 2 bases from V and 7 bases from J, with 16 bases in between. This CDR3 reads CATSRPDPLSNTQYF. The CDR3 bases are TGTGCCACCAGCAGACCCGACCCTTTGTCGAATACGCAGTATTTT.